The 24 T cell receptor beta chains below come from one sample, sequenced in a study of cytomegalovirus exposure and HLA in healthy donors. 60 Vbeta and 13 Jbeta primers were used in PCR. Method: immunoSEQ multiplex PCR; TCRdb's copy keeps in-frame clones and lacks some. The data hold some 130,000 clones, with roughly four fifths observed a single time. What was sequenced was PBMCs. The receptors originated from a boy aged 5-17 years in good health and CMV-seronegative.

The chain employs TRBV6-6 and TRBJ1-1; TRBD1 is a possible D gene (5 bases). V was shortened by 2 bases and J by 5 bases, with 12 bases between the two germline ends. CDR3 size: 14 residues. From germline, CDR1 is MNHNY and CDR2 SVGAGI (reference sequence). This CDR3 is CASSYRQLNTEAFF. As DNA, the CDR3 is TGTGCCAGCAGTTACAGACAGTTAAATACTGAAGCTTTCTTT.

This clone was counted once. The V gene is TRBV29-1, the J gene TRBJ2-1; D is unclear. The V gene lost 2 bases and the J gene lost 5 bases, with 13 bases spanning the gap. Germline CDR1 SQVTM, CDR2 ANQGSEA. The CDR3 consists of 14 residues. CDR3 nucleotide sequence: TGCAGCGTTGAACCTGTCCTACTTAACAATGAGCAGTTCTTC. Translating it yields CSVEPVLLNNEQFF.

This clone was observed once. V gene TRBV9 combines with J gene TRBJ2-1, with 8 positions matching TRBD2. Losses at the gene ends were 6 bases for V and 0 bases for J; bases not matched to a gene: 8. This CDR3 is built from 16 residues. Germline V gene lookup returns CDR1 SGDLS and CDR2 YYNGEE. The chain's CDR3 is CASTTKSGSSYNEQFF. The CDR3 nucleotides read TGTGCCAGCACCACTAAAAGCGGGAGCTCCTACAATGAGCAGTTCTTC.

The chain couples TRBV7-8 to TRBJ2-5, with 7 bases that match TRBD2. This CDR3 contains 17 residues. V dropped 1 base and J dropped 1; count of bases not matched to a gene: 9. The germline gives CDR1 SGHVS, CDR2 FQNEAQ. CDR3 residues: CASSLGSGGSGQETQYF. DNA for the CDR3: TGTGCCAGCAGCTTAGGCTCGGGGGGTAGTGGCCAAGAGACCCAGTACTTC.

The V and J genes are TRBV7-6 and TRBJ2-3; TRBD2 aligns across 9 bases. Germline assignment: CDR1 SGHVS and CDR2 FNYEAQ. Trimming cost V 2 bases and J 4 bases; bases outside gene matches: 7. This CDR3 comprises 16 residues. The CDR3 coding sequence is TGTGCCAGCAGCTTATACAGCGGGAGGACCTCAGATACGCAGTATTTT. This encodes CASSLYSGRTSDTQYF.

The chain recombines TRBV27 with TRBJ2-7; D unclear. The CDR3 extends over 13 amino acids. The ends were cut back, 3 bases at V and 3 bases at J, with 9 bases in the middle. From germline, CDR1 is MNHEY and CDR2 SMNVEV (reference sequence). CDR3 sequence reads: CASSFRRDYEQYF. The CDR3 DNA reads TGTGCCAGCAGTTTTAGAAGAGACTACGAGCAGTACTTC.

V and J are TRBV19 and TRBJ2-7; D possibly corresponds to TRBD1 (6 bases). Germline V lookup: CDR1 LNHDA, CDR2 SQIVND (reference sequence). V shed 3 bases and J shed 1 base, with 10 bases lying between them. The CDR3 totals 14 residues. CDR3 sequence reads: CASSITQGSYEQYF. DNA of the CDR3: TGTGCCAGTAGTATCACCCAGGGGTCCTACGAGCAGTACTTC.

The rearrangement joins TRBV19 to TRBJ2-1, with 11 nucleotides matching TRBD2. The CDR3 consists of 16 residues. CDR1 and CDR2 (germline): LNHDA, SQIVND (reference sequence). After removal of 5 bases from V and 7 bases from J, the junction contained 10 bases not matched to a gene. The CDR3 region has the DNA TGTGCCAGTAGTCTTGGGGGACTAGCGGAGATAAATGAGCAGTTCTTC. Residues: CASSLGGLAEINEQFF. Looking up the rest from reference TRBV19 and TRBJ2-1 gives the full variable domain: DGGITQSPKYLFRKEGQNVTLSCEQNLNHDAMYWYRQDPGQGLRLIYYSQIVNDFQKGDIAEGYSVSREKKESFPLTVTSAQKNPTAFYLCASSLGGLAEINEQFFGPGTRLTVL.

V usage is TRBV5-1 and J usage is TRBJ2-7; 8 nucleotides line up with TRBD2. This CDR3 has 14 amino acids. Trimming cost V 5 bases and J 4 bases; bases outside gene matches: 8. Germline CDR1 SGHRS, CDR2 YFSETQ. The CDR3 DNA sequence: TGCGCCAGCAGACTAGCGGAAGGAGGATACGAGCAGTACTTC. Residues: CASRLAEGGYEQYF.

The rearrangement uses TRBV30 and TRBJ1-6; D gene uncertain. Germline V lookup: CDR1 GTSNPN, CDR2 SVGIG (reference sequence). The germline V and J ends were trimmed by 2 bases and 7 bases, with 12 bases remaining between them. This CDR3 region has 14 residues. CDR3 sequence: CAWSLGGPNSPLHF. In DNA form, the CDR3 reads TGTGCCTGGAGTTTAGGAGGGCCGAATTCACCCCTCCACTTT.

This clone has just one count. This sequence joins TRBV7-3 and TRBJ2-7; a weak D match, TRBD1 (6 bases). The germline V gene has CDR1 SGHTA and CDR2 FQGTGA. The CDR3 length is 18 residues. V was shortened by 2 bases and J by 1 base, with 21 bases between the two germline ends. CDR3 amino acids: CASSLSPIRMGQSYEQYF. The CDR3 coding sequence is TGTGCCAGCAGCTTATCCCCTATTAGAATGGGACAATCCTACGAGCAGTACTTC.

This chain links TRBV7-9 with TRBJ1-5; TRBD1 matches 8 bases. Per germline, CDR1 SEHNR and CDR2 FQNEAQ (reference sequence). The CDR3 covers 18 residues. With 1 base clipped from V and 4 bases from J, the junction kept 12 bases outside the gene matches. The CDR3: CASSLVRAQTGENQPQHF. The CDR3 DNA is TGTGCCAGCAGCTTAGTAAGGGCCCAGACAGGGGAAAATCAGCCCCAGCATTTT.

The chain is built from TRBV15 and TRBJ2-1, with TRBD2 identical over 13 bases. In germline, CDR1 is LNHNV, CDR2 YYDKDF (reference sequence). Germline trimming cut 5 bases from V and 8 bases from J; bases unmatched to any gene: 15. This CDR3 contains 18 residues. The CDR3 DNA follows: TGTGCCACCAGCGATGCGATCGGACTAGCGGGAGCCGAGGATGAGCAGTTCTTC. Translation: CATSDAIGLAGAEDEQFF.

This clone was seen only once. This chain joins TRBV29-1 and TRBJ2-5; 7 bases map to TRBD2. From germline, CDR1 is SQVTM and CDR2 ANQGSEA. This CDR3 is 14 amino acids long. Trimming took 7 bases from V and 0 from J; bases not matched to a gene: 8. The CDR3: CSANPAGHQETQYF. The CDR3 DNA reads as TGCAGCGCCAACCCAGCGGGGCACCAAGAGACCCAGTACTTC.

This chain uses TRBV6-5 with TRBJ1-3, with 7 bases identical to TRBD1. CDR3 length: 15 residues. The junction had 9 bases not matched to a gene; V was cut back by 7 bases and J by 3 bases. Per the germline V gene, CDR1 is MNHEY and CDR2 is SVGAGI. CDR3 in DNA: TGTGCCAGCATCGACAGGGAGTCTCTTGGAAACACCATATATTTT. Translation: CASIDRESLGNTIYF.

This clone was counted a few times. The chain couples TRBV10-2 to TRBJ1-4; no clear D gene. The CDR3 is 12 amino acids. CDR1 WSHSY and CDR2 SAAADI come from the germline V gene. V lost 6 bases to trimming and J lost 8 bases, with 10 bases between them. CDR3 residues: CASRAGGEKLFF. The CDR3 nucleotides read TGCGCCAGCAGGGCAGGAGGCGAAAAACTGTTTTTT.

The chain carries TRBV15 and TRBJ2-5, with 7 bases matching TRBD2. V was pared by 0 bases and J by 5 bases, with 6 bases of the junction left unmatched. Per germline, CDR1 LNHNV and CDR2 YYDKDF (reference sequence). This CDR3 has 15 amino acids. The DNA of the CDR3 is TGTGCCACCAGCAGAGAGGGCGGGAGTAAGGAGACCCAGTACTTC. Translated: CATSREGGSKETQYF. Full variable domain (remainder filled in from reference TRBV15 and TRBJ2-5): DAMVIQNPRYQVTQFGKPVTLSCSQTLNHNVMYWYQQKSSQAPKLLFHYYDKDFNNEADTPDNFQSRRPNTSFCFLDIRSPGLGDTAMYLCATSREGGSKETQYFGPGTRLLVL.

The J gene is TRBJ1-5, the V gene TRBV30; D is uncertain. Trimming pared 3 bases from V and 6 bases from J, leaving 18 bases between. Germline-derived CDR1 and CDR2 are GTSNPN and SVGIG (reference sequence). The CDR3 covers 15 residues. The CDR3 DNA is TGTGCCTGGAGAAGGGAGGCGGAAGAAGGTCAGCCCCAGCATTTT. It yields the protein CAWRREAEEGQPQHF. Supplemented by reference TRBV30 and TRBJ1-5, the full variable domain reads SQTIHQWPATLVQPVGSPLSLECTVEGTSNPNLYWYRQAAGRGLQLLFYSVGIGQISSEVPQNLSASRPQDRQFILSSKKLLLSDSGFYLCAWRREAEEGQPQHFGDGTRLSIL.

The gene calls are TRBV4-2 and TRBJ2-3, with 10 bases fitting TRBD2. Trimming at V came to 1 base and at J to 5 bases, leaving 9 bases not matched to a gene. CDR1 and CDR2 from the germline V gene are LGHNA and YNFKEQ. The CDR3 spans 17 residues. The CDR3 loop reads CASSQVGSGRGGDTQYF. The CDR3 nucleotides read TGTGCCAGCAGCCAAGTAGGAAGCGGGAGGGGGGGAGATACGCAGTATTTT.

The rearrangement joins TRBV4-1 to TRBJ2-1; TRBD1 matches 9 bases. The V segment lost 4 bases and the J segment 6 bases; nucleotides outside the gene matches: 4. Germline V gene sequence: CDR1 MGHRA, CDR2 YSYEKL. This CDR3 has 14 amino acids. The DNA of the CDR3 is TGCGCCAGCAGCCTCGGGACAGGGACCAATGAGCAGTTCTTC. As protein: CASSLGTGTNEQFF.

The V and J genes are TRBV7-9 and TRBJ1-2, with 8 bases identical to TRBD1. The CDR3 has 15 residues. Trimming removed 5 bases from V and 2 bases from J; junction bases left unmatched: 7. Germline V lookup: CDR1 SEHNR, CDR2 FQNEAQ (reference sequence). The CDR3 is CASSQPGQENYGYTF. The CDR3 region has the DNA TGTGCCAGCAGCCAACCGGGACAGGAGAACTATGGCTACACCTTC. Full variable domain (outside the CDR3, taken from reference TRBV7-9 and TRBJ1-2): DTGVSQNPRHKITKRGQNVTFRCDPISEHNRLYWYRQTLGQGPEFLTYFQNEAQLEKSRLLSDRFSAERPKGSFSTLEIQRTEQGDSAMYLCASSQPGQENYGYTFGSGTRLTVV.

This chain links TRBV2 with TRBJ2-7; D is undetermined. V was cut by 5 bases and J by 3 bases, with 8 bases left in between. The CDR3 is made up of 12 amino acids. Germline CDR1 and CDR2: SNHLY and FYNNEI. CDR3 DNA: TGTGCCAGCAGTCGAGCTAGCTACGAGCAGTACTTC. Its protein is CASSRASYEQYF.

The chain uses TRBV9 and TRBJ2-1; 8 bases are shared with TRBD1. This CDR3 is 13 amino acids long. Germline V gene data show CDR1 as SGDLS and CDR2 as YYNGEE. V trimming: 1 base; J trimming: 14 bases; junction bases outside the gene matches: 8. Here the CDR3 reads CASSVTSGQDKFF. The CDR3 nucleotides are TGTGCCAGCAGCGTAACGTCGGGACAGGACAAGTTCTTC.

The J gene is TRBJ1-1, the V gene TRBV18, with TRBD1 matching 10 bases. This CDR3 has 15 residues. The germline CDR1 and CDR2 sequences are KGHSH and LQKENI. The junction had 7 bases not matched to a gene; V was cut back by 3 bases and J by 6 bases. CDR3 nucleotide sequence: TGTGCCAGCTCACCGGGGACAGGGGATTTCGCTGAAGCTTTCTTT. Encoded protein: CASSPGTGDFAEAFF. Filled out from reference TRBV18 and TRBJ1-1, the complete variable domain reads NAGVMQNPRHLVRRRGQEARLRCSPMKGHSHVYWYRQLPEEGLKFMVYLQKENIIDESGMPKERFSAEFPKEGPSILRIQQVVRGDSAAYFCASSPGTGDFAEAFFGQGTRLTVV.